This T cell receptor (beta chain) derives from a study of follicular helper T cells after annual influenza vaccination. Time point noted: 2013-2014 season, 7 days after vaccination. Blood volume per time point ranged from about 40 to 110 mL. The data were produced by immunoSEQ multiplex PCR, yet TCRdb's version contains in-frame clones alone and is incomplete. Among approximately 10,000 clones listed, about 86% were seen once. The germline V gene encodes CDR1 SGHDN and CDR2 FVKESK. J gave up 6 bases and V 4 bases, and 11 bases lay outside the gene matches. The CDR3 covers 15 residues. The V and J genes are TRBV14 and TRBJ1-2, with 7 bases matching TRBD1. Sequencing used CXCR5- memory CD4+ T cells sorted from blood, obtained 7 days after influenza vaccination. This receptor was taken from an adult who received the influenza vaccine. The DNA for the CDR3 is TGTGCCAGCAGCCCTAATAGACAGGGAAGGGATGGCTACACCTTC. It translates to CASSPNRQGRDGYTF. Using reference TRBV14 and TRBJ1-2 for the parts outside the CDR3, the full variable domain is EAGVTQFPSHSVIEKGQTVTLRCDPISGHDNLYWYRRVMGKEIKFLLHFVKESKQDESGMPNNRFLAERTGGTYSTLKVQPAELEDSGVYFCASSPNRQGRDGYTFGSGTRLTVV.